The sequence of this T cell receptor beta chain was determined in a study of a mutant IDH1 vaccine in newly diagnosed glioma. Across the whole study: The first vaccination came 4-6 weeks after radiotherapy alone, or with temozolomide cycles. Patients had received radiotherapy, temozolomide, or both previously, most receiving both. Study outcomes and limitations: Top peripheral T cell clonotype shifts appeared unrelated to pseudoprogression.

Some clones are missing from TCRdb's copy, which holds only in-frame ones; the method was immunoSEQ multiplex PCR. The repertoire holds 60,000 to 65,000 clones, less than 90% seen once, with about 4.6% in the top ten. The sample's time point: week 35, safety follow-up. What each vaccine dose contained was 300 ug of mutant IDH1 20-mer peptide, accompanied by topical imiquimod. CDR3 length: 12 amino acids. CDR1 and CDR2 from the germline V gene are MNHEY and SMNVEV (reference sequence). Trimming removed 5 bases from V and 2 bases from J, with 5 bases in between. About this clone: The antigen is unknown.

The material sequenced was PBMCs, taken from a glioma patient whose treatment included an IDH1 peptide vaccine. The source is a man aged 25-40 years with glioma. The chain employs TRBV27 and TRBJ2-3; D is uncertain. The CDR3 DNA sequence: TGTGCCAGCAGTCAGACCACAGATACGCAGTATTTT. Its protein is CASSQTTDTQYF.